This passage covers 11 T cell receptor beta chains from one sample sequenced in a study of cytomegalovirus exposure and HLA in healthy donors. 13 Jbeta primers and 60 Vbeta primers were used for the PCR. Profiling relied on immunoSEQ multiplex PCR, and the TCRdb table lists in-frame clones only, not all of them. The sample records approximately 100,000 clones, 60% to 80% being singletons. Sequenced input: PBMCs. The receptor set was obtained from a boy younger than 18 in good health and CMV-seronegative.

The chain couples TRBV5-1 to TRBJ1-1; TRBD1 matches at 7 bases. This CDR3 region has 16 residues. Germline CDR1 and CDR2: SGHRS and YFSETQ. V shed 3 bases and J 0 bases; nucleotides not matched to a gene: 8. The CDR3 protein is CASSSVSQGLNTEAFF. For the CDR3, the DNA is TGCGCCAGCAGCTCCGTTTCACAGGGGTTGAACACTGAAGCTTTCTTT. Full variable domain (remainder filled in from reference TRBV5-1 and TRBJ1-1): KAGVTQTPRYLIKTRGQQVTLSCSPISGHRSVSWYQQTPGQGLQFLFEYFSETQRNKGNFPGRFSGRQFSNSRSEMNVSTLELGDSALYLCASSSVSQGLNTEAFFGQGTRLTVV.

The chain combines TRBV7-3 with TRBJ2-1; no clear D. The CDR3 contains 14 residues. Germline lookup yields CDR1 SGHTA and CDR2 FQGTGA. V lost 7 bases and J 1 base, leaving 11 bases between the germline ends. CDR3 in DNA: TGTGCCAGCATTATTTCCCCTTCCTACAATGAGCAGTTCTTC. This translates into CASIISPSYNEQFF. Drawing the rest from reference TRBV7-3 and TRBJ2-1, the complete variable domain is GAGVSQTPSNKVTEKGKYVELRCDPISGHTALYWYRQSLGQGPEFLIYFQGTGAADDSGLPNDRFFAVRPEGSVSTLKIQRTERGDSAVYLCASIISPSYNEQFFGPGTRLTVL.

This chain uses TRBV27 with TRBJ2-7, with D possibly matching TRBD2 (5 bases). There are 13 residues in the CDR3. V lost 6 bases and J 1 base, leaving 10 bases between the germline ends. Germline V gives CDR1 MNHEY, CDR2 SMNVEV (reference sequence). The CDR3: CASSPGFSYEQYF. CDR3 sequence (DNA): TGTGCCAGCAGCCCGGGATTTTCCTACGAGCAGTACTTC.

The chain has TRBV11-2 and TRBJ1-1, with D possibly being TRBD1 (5 bases). The V gene lost 5 bases and the J gene lost 5 bases, with 15 bases spanning the gap. CDR3 size: 14 residues. The V gene's germline CDR1 is SGHAT and CDR2 FQNNGV. The CDR3 bases are TGTGCCAGCAGCCCCGTGATGGGGGGGACTGAAGCTTTCTTT. Amino acids: CASSPVMGGTEAFF.

This clone has only one observation. V and J are TRBV2 and TRBJ1-2, with 7 bases that match TRBD1. Germline assignment: CDR1 SNHLY and CDR2 FYNNEI. Germline trimming cut 5 bases from V and 3 bases from J; bases unmatched to any gene: 0. This CDR3 is built from 12 residues. The DNA for the CDR3 is TGTGCCAGCAGTCAGGGGGACTATGGCTACACCTTC. It encodes CASSQGDYGYTF. The full variable domain, with the rest looked up from reference TRBV2 and TRBJ1-2, is EPEVTQTPSHQVTQMGQEVILRCVPISNHLYFYWYRQILGQKVEFLVSFYNNEISEKSEIFDDQFSVERPDGSNFTLKIRSTKLEDSAMYFCASSQGDYGYTFGSGTRLTVV.

This rearrangement joins TRBV2 to TRBJ2-3, with D possibly TRBD1 on 5 matching bases. The CDR3 is 14 residues long. V was shortened by 4 bases and J by 0 bases, with 8 bases between the two germline ends. Germline CDR1 and CDR2: SNHLY and FYNNEI. CDR3 nucleotide sequence: TGTGCCAGCAGTGTGGCAGGGAGCACAGATACGCAGTATTTT. Translating gives CASSVAGSTDTQYF.

In its sample, this clone was seen a few times. The chain recombines TRBV5-1 with TRBJ2-1, with 9 bases that match TRBD1. This CDR3 is 15 amino acids long. The germline V gene has CDR1 SGHRS and CDR2 YFSETQ. Trimming removed 3 bases from V and 3 bases from J; junction bases left unmatched: 4. The CDR3 DNA reads TGCGCCAGCAGCTCGGGACAGGGCTTCTACAATGAGCAGTTCTTC. As protein: CASSSGQGFYNEQFF. Supplemented by reference TRBV5-1 and TRBJ2-1, the full variable domain reads KAGVTQTPRYLIKTRGQQVTLSCSPISGHRSVSWYQQTPGQGLQFLFEYFSETQRNKGNFPGRFSGRQFSNSRSEMNVSTLELGDSALYLCASSSGQGFYNEQFFGPGTRLTVL.

The J gene is TRBJ2-1, the V gene TRBV27, with 7 bases lining up with TRBD1. The junction had 6 bases not matched to a gene; V was cut back by 2 bases and J by 5 bases. The CDR3 covers 15 residues. Germline values: CDR1 MNHEY, CDR2 SMNVEV (reference sequence). The CDR3 loop is CASSLEGTVDNEQFF. The CDR3 DNA sequence: TGTGCCAGCAGTTTAGAGGGGACAGTGGACAATGAGCAGTTCTTC.

A few counts support this clone. Written as DNA, the CDR3 is TGTGCCAGCAGCTTGGCTGGGGGCGCCATGGGCGGAGAGACCCAGTACTTC. Its protein product is CASSLAGGAMGGETQYF. V usage is TRBV5-4 and J usage is TRBJ2-5, with a possible D match to TRBD1 (6 bases). The CDR3 is 17 amino acids. V lost 0 bases and J lost 4, with 19 bases in between. CDR1 is SGHNT and CDR2 is YYREEE in the germline V gene (reference sequence). Drawing the rest from reference TRBV5-4 and TRBJ2-5, the complete variable domain is ETGVTQSPTHLIKTRGQQVTLRCSSQSGHNTVSWYQQALGQGPQFIFQYYREEENGRGNFPPRFSGLQFPNYSSELNVNALELDDSALYLCASSLAGGAMGGETQYFGPGTRLLVL.

In DNA form, the CDR3 reads TGTGCCAGCACGCAGGGTCACCCGGGAGCCTACAATGAGCAGTTCTTC. As protein: CASTQGHPGAYNEQFF. V and J are TRBV27 and TRBJ2-1; D perhaps matches TRBD2 (6 bases). CDR3 length: 16 amino acids. Germline-derived CDR1 and CDR2 are MNHEY and SMNVEV (reference sequence). The germline V and J ends were trimmed by 7 bases and 2 bases, with 18 bases remaining between them.

CDR3 sequence reads: CASSQGGGRGSSPLHF. The DNA for the CDR3 is TGCGCCAGCAGCCAAGGAGGGGGACGCGGGAGTTCACCCCTCCACTTT. The V and J genes are TRBV4-1 and TRBJ1-6, with D perhaps TRBD1 (6 bases). Trimming removed 1 base from V and 9 bases from J, with 16 bases in between. This CDR3 comprises 16 residues. Germline assignment: CDR1 MGHRA and CDR2 YSYEKL.